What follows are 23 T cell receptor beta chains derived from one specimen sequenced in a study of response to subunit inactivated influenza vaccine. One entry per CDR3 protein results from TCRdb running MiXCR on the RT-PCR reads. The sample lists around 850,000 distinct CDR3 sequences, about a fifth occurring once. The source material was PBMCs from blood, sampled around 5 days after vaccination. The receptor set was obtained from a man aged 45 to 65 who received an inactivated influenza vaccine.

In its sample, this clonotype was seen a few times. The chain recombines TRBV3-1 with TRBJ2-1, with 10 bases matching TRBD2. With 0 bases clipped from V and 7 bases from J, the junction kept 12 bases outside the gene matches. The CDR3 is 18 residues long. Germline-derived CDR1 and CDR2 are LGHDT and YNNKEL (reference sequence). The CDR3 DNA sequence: TGTGCCAGCAGCCAAGAACCTAGCGGGAGTTCTACCAGGAATGAGCAGTTCTTC. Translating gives CASSQEPSGSSTRNEQFF.

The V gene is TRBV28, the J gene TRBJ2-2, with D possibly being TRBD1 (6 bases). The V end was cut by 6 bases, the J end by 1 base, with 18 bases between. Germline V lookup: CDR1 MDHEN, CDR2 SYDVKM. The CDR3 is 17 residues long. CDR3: CASSVGWYRVNTGELFF. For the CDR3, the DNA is TGTGCCAGCAGCGTCGGTTGGTACAGGGTGAACACCGGGGAGCTGTTTTTT.

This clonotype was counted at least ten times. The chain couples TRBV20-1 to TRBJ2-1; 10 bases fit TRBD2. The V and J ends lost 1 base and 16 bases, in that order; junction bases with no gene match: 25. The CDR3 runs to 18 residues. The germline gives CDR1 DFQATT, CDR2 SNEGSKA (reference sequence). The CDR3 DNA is TGCAGTGCTAGAGTTCTGAGGAGGTCTAGCGGGGGCGCCGCACCTATCTTCTTC. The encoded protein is CSARVLRRSSGGAAPIFF.

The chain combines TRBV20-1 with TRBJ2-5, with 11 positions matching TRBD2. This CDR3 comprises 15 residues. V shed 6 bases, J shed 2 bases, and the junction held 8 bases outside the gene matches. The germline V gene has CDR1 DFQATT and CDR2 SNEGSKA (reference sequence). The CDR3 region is CSARPLAGGQETQYF. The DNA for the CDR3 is TGCAGTGCCAGACCTTTAGCGGGAGGGCAAGAGACCCAGTACTTC.

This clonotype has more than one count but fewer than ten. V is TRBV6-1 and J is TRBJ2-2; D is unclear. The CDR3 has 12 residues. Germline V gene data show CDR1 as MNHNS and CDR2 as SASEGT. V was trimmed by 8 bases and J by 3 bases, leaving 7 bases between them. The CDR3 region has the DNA TGTGCCAGCGTCACATACACCGGGGAGCTGTTTTTT. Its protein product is CASVTYTGELFF.

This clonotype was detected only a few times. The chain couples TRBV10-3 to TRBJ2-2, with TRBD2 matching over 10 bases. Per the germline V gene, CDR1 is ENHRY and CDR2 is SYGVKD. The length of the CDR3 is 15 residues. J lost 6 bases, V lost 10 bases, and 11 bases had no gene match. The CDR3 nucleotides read TGTGCCACCGGAACTACTAGCGGGGAGTCCGGGGAGCTGTTTTTT. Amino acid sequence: CATGTTSGESGELFF.

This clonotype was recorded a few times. The CDR3 protein is CASSYRTEGEQYF. CDR3 nucleotide sequence: TGTGCCAGCAGTTACCGGACTGAGGGGGAGCAGTACTTC. The rearrangement joins TRBV6-2 or TRBV6-3 to TRBJ2-7; the D gene could be TRBD1 or TRBD2 (5 bases each). This CDR3 is built from 13 residues. V lost 2 bases and J 7 bases, leaving 12 bases between the germline ends. CDR1 is MNHEY, CDR2 SVGEGT, per germline.

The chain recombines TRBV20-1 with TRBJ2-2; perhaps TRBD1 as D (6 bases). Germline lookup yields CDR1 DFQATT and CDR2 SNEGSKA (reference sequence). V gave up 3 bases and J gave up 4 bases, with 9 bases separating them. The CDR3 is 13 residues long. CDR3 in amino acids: CSARGARTGELFF. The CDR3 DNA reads TGCAGTGCTAGGGGGGCTCGCACCGGGGAGCTGTTTTTT.

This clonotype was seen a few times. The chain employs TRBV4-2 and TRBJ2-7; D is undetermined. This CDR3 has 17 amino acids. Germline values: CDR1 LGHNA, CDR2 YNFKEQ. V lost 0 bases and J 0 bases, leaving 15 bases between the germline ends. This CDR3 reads CASSQDGQRRNSYEQYF. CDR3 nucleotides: TGTGCCAGCAGCCAAGATGGTCAGAGACGCAACTCCTACGAGCAGTACTTC.

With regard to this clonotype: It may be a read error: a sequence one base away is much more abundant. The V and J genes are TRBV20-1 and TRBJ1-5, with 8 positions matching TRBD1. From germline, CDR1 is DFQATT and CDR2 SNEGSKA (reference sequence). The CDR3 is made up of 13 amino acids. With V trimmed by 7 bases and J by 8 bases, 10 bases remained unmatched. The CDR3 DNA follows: TGCAGTGGTCGGACAGGGAGGGATAAGCCCCAGCATTTT. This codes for CSGRTGRDKPQHF.

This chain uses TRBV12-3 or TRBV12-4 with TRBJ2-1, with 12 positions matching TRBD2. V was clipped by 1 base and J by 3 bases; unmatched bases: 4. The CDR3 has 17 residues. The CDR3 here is CASSLGLAGVIYNEQFF. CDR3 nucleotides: TGTGCCAGCAGTTTAGGACTAGCGGGAGTAATCTACAATGAGCAGTTCTTC.

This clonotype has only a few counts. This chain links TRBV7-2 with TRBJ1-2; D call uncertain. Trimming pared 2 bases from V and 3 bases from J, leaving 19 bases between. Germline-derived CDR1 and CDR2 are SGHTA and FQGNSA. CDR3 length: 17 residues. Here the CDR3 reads CASSLLGGKRAYYGYTF. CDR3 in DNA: TGTGCCAGCAGCTTACTCGGCGGAAAGCGGGCTTACTATGGCTACACCTTC. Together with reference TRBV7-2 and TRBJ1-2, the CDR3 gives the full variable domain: GAGVSQSPSNKVTEKGKDVELRCDPISGHTALYWYRQSLGQGLEFLIYFQGNSAPDKSGLPSDRFSAERTGGSVSTLTIQRTQQEDSAVYLCASSLLGGKRAYYGYTFGSGTRLTVV.

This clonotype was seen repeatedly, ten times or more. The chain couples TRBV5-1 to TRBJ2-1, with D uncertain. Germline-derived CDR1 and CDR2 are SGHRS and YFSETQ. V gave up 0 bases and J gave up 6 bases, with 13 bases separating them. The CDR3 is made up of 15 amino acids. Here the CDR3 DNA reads TGCGCCAGCAGCTTGGTAGAGGCCTCCGTCAATGAGCAGTTCTTC. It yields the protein CASSLVEASVNEQFF.

CDR3 sequence (DNA): TGTGCCAGCAGTTTAGCGTCAAACAGGGCCCACGAGCAGTACTTC. Translated, it gives CASSLASNRAHEQYF. The chain joins TRBV12-3 or TRBV12-4 to TRBJ2-7; D is perhaps TRBD1 (6 bases). V was clipped by 0 bases and J by 5 bases, with 14 bases between them. The CDR3 runs 15 residues.

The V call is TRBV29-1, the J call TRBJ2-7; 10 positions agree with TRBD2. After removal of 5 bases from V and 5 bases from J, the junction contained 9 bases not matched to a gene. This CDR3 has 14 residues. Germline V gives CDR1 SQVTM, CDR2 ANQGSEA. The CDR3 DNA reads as TGCAGCGTTTCCTCCCGGACTAGCGGTGACGAGCAGTACTTC. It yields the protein CSVSSRTSGDEQYF.

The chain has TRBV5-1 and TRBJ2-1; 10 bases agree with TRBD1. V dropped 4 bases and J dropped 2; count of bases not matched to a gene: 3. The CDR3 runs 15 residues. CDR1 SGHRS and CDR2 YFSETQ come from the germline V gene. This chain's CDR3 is CASSKGTGAYNEQFF. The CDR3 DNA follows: TGCGCCAGCAGCAAAGGGACAGGGGCCTACAATGAGCAGTTCTTC.

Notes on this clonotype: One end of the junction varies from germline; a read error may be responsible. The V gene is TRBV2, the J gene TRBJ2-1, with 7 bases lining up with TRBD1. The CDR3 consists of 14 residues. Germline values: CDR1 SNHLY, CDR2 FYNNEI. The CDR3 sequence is CASREGDSWDEQFF. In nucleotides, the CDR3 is TGTGCCAGCAGAGAAGGGGACAGTTGGGATGAGCAGTTCTTC.

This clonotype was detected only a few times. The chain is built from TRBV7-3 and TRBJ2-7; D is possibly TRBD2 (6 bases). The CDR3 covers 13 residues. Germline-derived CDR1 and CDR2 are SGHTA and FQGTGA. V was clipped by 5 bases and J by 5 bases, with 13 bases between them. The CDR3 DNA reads TGTGCCAGCAGCGCGGGGTACTCGGACGAGCAGTACTTC. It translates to CASSAGYSDEQYF. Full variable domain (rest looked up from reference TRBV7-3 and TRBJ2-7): GAGVSQTPSNKVTEKGKYVELRCDPISGHTALYWYRQSLGQGPEFLIYFQGTGAADDSGLPNDRFFAVRPEGSVSTLKIQRTERGDSAVYLCASSAGYSDEQYFGPGTRLTVT.

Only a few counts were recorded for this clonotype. The CDR3, as DNA: TGTGCCAGCAGCGTAGGGTTAGATAATTACGAGCAGTACTTC. Translating it yields CASSVGLDNYEQYF. The chain has TRBV9 and TRBJ2-7; D uncertain. Deletions cut 0 bases from V and 4 bases from J, with 11 bases between. This CDR3 has 14 residues. Germline CDR1 and CDR2: SGDLS and YYNGEE.

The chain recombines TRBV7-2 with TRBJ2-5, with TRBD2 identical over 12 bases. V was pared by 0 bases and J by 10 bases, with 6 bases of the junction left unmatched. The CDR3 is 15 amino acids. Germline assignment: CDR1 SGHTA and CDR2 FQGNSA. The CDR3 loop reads CASSLAHLAGGGQYF. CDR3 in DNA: TGTGCCAGCAGCTTAGCTCATCTAGCGGGAGGGGGCCAGTACTTC.

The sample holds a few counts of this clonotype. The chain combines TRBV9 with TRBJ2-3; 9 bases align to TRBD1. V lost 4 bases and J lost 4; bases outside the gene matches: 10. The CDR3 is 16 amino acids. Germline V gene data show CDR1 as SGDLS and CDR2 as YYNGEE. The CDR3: CASSSLRGTGSDTQYF. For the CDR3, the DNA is TGTGCCAGCAGCTCCCTAAGGGGGACAGGGTCAGATACGCAGTATTTT.

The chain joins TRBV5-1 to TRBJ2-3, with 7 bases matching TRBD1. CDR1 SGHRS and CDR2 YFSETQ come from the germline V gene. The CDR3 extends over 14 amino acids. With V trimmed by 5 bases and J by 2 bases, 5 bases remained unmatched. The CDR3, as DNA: TGCGCCAGCAGAAACAGGGGAACCACAGATACGCAGTATTTT. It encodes CASRNRGTTDTQYF.

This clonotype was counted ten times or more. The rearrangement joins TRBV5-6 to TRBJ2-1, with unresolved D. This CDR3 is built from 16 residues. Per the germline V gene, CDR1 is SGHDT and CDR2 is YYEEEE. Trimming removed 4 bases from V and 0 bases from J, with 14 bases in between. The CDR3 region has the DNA TGTGCCAGCAGCCGCTATGACATAAGCTCCTACAATGAGCAGTTCTTC. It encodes CASSRYDISSYNEQFF. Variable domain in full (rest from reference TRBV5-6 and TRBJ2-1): DAGVTQSPTHLIKTRGQQVTLRCSPKSGHDTVSWYQQALGQGPQFIFQYYEEEERQRGNFPDRFSGHQFPNYSSELNVNALLLGDSALYLCASSRYDISSYNEQFFGPGTRLTVL.